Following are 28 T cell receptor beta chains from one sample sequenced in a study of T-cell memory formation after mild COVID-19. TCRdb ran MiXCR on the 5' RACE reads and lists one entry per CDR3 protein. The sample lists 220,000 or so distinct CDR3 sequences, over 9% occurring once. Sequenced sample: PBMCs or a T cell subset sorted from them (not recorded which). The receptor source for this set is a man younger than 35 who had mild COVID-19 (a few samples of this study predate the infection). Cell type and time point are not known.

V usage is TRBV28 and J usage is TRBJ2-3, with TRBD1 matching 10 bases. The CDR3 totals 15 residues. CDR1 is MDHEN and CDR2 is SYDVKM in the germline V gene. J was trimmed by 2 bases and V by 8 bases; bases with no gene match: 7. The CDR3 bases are TGTGCCAGCTGTCCGGGACAGGGGCACACAGATACGCAGTATTTT. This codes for CASCPGQGHTDTQYF.

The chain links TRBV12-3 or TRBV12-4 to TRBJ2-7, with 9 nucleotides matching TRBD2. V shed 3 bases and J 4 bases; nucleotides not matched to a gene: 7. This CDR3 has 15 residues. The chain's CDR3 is CASSLRASGVYEQYF. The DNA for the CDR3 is TGTGCCAGCAGTTTGAGGGCTAGCGGGGTTTACGAGCAGTACTTC.

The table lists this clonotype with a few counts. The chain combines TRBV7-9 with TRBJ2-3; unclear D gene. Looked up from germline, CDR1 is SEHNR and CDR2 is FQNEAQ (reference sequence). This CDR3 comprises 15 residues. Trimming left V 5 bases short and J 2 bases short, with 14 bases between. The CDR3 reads CASSPLVAYTDTQYF. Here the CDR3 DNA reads TGTGCCAGCAGCCCCTTGGTGGCCTACACAGATACGCAGTATTTT.

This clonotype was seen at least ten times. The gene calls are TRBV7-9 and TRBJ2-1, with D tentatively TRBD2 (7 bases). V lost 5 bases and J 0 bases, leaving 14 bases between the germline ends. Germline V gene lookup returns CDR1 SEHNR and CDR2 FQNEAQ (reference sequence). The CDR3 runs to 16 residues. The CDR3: CASSTWGGASYNEQFF. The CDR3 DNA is TGTGCCAGCAGCACTTGGGGGGGGGCCTCCTACAATGAGCAGTTCTTC.

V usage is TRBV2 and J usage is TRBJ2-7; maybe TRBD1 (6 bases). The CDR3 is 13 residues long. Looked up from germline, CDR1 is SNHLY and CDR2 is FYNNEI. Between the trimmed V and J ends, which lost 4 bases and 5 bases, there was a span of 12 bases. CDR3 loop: CASSANRDHEQYF. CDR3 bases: TGTGCCAGCAGTGCAAACAGGGACCACGAGCAGTACTTC.

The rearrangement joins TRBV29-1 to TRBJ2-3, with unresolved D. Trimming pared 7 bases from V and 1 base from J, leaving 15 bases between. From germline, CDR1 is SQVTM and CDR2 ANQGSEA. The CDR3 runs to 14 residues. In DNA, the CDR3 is TGCAGCGCCAAATCCTCTAGTGGCACAGATACGCAGTATTTT. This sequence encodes CSAKSSSGTDTQYF.

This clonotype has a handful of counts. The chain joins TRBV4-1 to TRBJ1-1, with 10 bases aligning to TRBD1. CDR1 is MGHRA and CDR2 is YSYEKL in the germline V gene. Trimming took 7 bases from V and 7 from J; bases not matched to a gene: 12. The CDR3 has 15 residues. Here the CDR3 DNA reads TGCGCCAGCACCCTTCCGGGACAGGGGACCGGTGAAGCTTTCTTT. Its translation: CASTLPGQGTGEAFF.

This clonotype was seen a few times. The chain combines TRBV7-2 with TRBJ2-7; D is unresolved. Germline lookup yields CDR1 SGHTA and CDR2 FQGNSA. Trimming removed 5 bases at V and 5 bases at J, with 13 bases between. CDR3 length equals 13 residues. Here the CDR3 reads CASSHSPDHEQYV. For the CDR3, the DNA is TGTGCCAGCAGCCATTCCCCAGATCACGAGCAGTACGTC.

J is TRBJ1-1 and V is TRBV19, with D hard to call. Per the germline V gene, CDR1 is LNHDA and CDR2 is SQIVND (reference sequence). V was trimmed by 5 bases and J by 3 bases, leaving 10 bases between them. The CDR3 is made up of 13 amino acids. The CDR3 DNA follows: TGTGCCAGTAGTGGCGGGCTGGACACTGAAGCTTTCTTT. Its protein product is CASSGGLDTEAFF.

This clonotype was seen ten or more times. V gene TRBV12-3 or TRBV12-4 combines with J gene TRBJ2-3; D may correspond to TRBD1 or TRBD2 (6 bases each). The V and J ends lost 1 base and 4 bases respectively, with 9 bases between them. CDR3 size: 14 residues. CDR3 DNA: TGTGCCAGCAGTTTAGGAGGGGGGTCAGATACGCAGTATTTT. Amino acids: CASSLGGGSDTQYF.

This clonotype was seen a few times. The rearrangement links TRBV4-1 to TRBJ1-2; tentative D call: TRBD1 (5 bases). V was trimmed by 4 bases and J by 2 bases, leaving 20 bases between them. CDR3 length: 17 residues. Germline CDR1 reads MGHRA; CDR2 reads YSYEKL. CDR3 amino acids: CASSLSGPNEPNYGYTF. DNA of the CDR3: TGCGCCAGCAGCCTTTCGGGACCTAACGAACCAAACTATGGCTACACCTTC.

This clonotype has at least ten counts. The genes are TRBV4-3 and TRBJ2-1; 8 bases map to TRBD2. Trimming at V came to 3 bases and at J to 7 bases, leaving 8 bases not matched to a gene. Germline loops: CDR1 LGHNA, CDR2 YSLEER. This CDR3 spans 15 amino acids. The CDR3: CASSQPSGGRNEQFF. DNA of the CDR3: TGCGCCAGCAGCCAGCCCAGCGGGGGTAGGAATGAGCAGTTCTTC.

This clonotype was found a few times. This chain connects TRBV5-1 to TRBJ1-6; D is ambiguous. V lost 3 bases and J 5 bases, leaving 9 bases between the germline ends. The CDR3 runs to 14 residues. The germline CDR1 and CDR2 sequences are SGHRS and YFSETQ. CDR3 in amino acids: CASSSDGNNSPLHF. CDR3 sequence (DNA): TGCGCCAGCAGCTCAGACGGAAATAATTCACCCCTCCACTTT.

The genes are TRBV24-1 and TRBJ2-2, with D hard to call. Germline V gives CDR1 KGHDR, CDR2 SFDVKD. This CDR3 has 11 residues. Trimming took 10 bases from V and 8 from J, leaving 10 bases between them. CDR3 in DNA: TGTGCCACGAGCCTCTATGGGGAGCTGTTTTTT. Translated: CATSLYGELFF.

Here the CDR3 DNA reads TGCGCCAGCAGCGTCCTTAGTTGGGAAACAGATACGCAGTATTTT. Translating gives CASSVLSWETDTQYF. The gene calls are TRBV5-1 and TRBJ2-3; D is unresolved. The V end lost 4 bases, the J end lost 3 bases, and 15 bases lay between the germline ends. The germline V gene encodes CDR1 SGHRS and CDR2 YFSETQ. The CDR3 contains 15 residues.

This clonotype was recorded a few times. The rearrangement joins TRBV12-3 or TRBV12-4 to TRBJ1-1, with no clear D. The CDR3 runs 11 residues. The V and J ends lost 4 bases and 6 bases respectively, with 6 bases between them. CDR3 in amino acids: CASSSLAEAFF. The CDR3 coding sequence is TGTGCCAGCAGTTCATTGGCTGAAGCTTTCTTT.

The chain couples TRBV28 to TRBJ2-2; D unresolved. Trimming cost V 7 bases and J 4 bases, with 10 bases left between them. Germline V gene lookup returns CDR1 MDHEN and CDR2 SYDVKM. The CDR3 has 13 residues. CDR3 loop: CASTEVRTGELFF. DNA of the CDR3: TGTGCCAGCACCGAGGTTCGCACCGGGGAGCTGTTTTTT.

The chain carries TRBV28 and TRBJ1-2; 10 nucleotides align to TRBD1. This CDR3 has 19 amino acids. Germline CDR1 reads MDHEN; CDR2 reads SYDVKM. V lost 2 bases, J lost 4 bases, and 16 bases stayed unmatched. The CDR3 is CASSLHRDRGFFRGYGYTF. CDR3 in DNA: TGTGCCAGCAGTTTACACCGGGACAGGGGTTTTTTTCGTGGCTATGGCTACACCTTC.

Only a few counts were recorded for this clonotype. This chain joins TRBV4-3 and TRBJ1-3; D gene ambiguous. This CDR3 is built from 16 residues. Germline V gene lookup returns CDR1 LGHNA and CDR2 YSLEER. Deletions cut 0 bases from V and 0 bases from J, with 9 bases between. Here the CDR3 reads CASSQDMAYSGNTIYF. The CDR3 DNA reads TGCGCCAGCAGCCAAGATATGGCCTACTCTGGAAACACCATATATTTT.

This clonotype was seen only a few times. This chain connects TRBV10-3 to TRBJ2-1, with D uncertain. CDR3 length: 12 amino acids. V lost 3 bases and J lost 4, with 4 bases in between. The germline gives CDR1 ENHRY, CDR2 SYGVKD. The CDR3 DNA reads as TGTGCCATCAGTGACAGTTACAATGAGCAGTTCTTC. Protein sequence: CAISDSYNEQFF.

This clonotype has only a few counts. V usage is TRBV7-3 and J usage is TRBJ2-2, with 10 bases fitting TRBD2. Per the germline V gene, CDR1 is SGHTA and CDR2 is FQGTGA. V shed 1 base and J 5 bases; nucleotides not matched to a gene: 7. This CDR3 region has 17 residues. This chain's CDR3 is CASSLNPVSGGTGELFF. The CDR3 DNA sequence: TGTGCCAGCAGCTTAAACCCAGTTAGCGGGGGGACCGGGGAGCTGTTTTTT.

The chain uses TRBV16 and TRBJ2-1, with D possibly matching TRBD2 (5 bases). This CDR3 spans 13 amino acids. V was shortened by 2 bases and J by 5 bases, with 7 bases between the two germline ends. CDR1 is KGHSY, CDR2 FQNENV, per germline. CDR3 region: CASSQGLNNEQFF. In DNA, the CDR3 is TGTGCCAGCAGCCAAGGACTTAACAATGAGCAGTTCTTC.

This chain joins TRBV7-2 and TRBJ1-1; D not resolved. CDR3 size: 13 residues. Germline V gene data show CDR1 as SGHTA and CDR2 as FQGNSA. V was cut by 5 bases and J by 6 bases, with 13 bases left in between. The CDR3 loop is CASSARTRAEAFF. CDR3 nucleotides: TGTGCCAGCAGCGCCCGGACGAGGGCTGAAGCTTTCTTT. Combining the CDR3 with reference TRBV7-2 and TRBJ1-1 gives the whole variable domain GAGVSQSPSNKVTEKGKDVELRCDPISGHTALYWYRQSLGQGLEFLIYFQGNSAPDKSGLPSDRFSAERTGGSVSTLTIQRTQQEDSAVYLCASSARTRAEAFFGQGTRLTVV.

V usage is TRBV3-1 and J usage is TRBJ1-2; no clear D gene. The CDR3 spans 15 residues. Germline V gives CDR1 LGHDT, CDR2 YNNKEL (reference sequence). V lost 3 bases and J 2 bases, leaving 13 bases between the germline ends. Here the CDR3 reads CASSQSFTVNYGYTF. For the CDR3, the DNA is TGTGCCAGCAGCCAGAGTTTTACAGTGAACTATGGCTACACCTTC. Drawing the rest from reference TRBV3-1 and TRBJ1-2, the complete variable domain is DTAVSQTPKYLVTQMGNDKSIKCEQNLGHDTMYWYKQDSKKFLKIMFSYNNKELIINETVPNRFSPKSPDKAHLNLHINSLELGDSAVYFCASSQSFTVNYGYTFGSGTRLTVV.

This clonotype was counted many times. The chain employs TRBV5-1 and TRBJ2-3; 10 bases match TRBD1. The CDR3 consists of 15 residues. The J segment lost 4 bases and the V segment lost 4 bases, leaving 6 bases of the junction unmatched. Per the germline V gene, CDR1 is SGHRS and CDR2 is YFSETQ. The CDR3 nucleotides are TGCGCCAGCAGCCCAACGGGGACAGGGGCAGATACGCAGTATTTT. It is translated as CASSPTGTGADTQYF.

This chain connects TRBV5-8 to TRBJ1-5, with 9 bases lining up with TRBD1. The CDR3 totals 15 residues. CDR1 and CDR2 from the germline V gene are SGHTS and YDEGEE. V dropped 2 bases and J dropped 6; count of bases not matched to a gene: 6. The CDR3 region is CASSFRTGDRQPQHF. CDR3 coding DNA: TGTGCCAGCAGCTTTAGGACAGGGGACCGTCAGCCCCAGCATTTT.

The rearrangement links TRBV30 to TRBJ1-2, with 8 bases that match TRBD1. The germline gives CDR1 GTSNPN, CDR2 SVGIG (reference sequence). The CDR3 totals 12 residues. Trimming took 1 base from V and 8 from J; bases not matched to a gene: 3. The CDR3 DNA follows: TGTGCCTGGAGTGGGGACAGGTGGGGCTACACCTTC. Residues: CAWSGDRWGYTF.

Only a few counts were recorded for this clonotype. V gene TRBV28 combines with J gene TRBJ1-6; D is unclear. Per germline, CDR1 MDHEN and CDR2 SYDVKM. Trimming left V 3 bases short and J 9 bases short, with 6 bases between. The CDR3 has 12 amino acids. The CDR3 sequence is CASSFQSSPLHF. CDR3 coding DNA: TGTGCCAGCAGTTTCCAGAGTTCACCCCTCCACTTT.